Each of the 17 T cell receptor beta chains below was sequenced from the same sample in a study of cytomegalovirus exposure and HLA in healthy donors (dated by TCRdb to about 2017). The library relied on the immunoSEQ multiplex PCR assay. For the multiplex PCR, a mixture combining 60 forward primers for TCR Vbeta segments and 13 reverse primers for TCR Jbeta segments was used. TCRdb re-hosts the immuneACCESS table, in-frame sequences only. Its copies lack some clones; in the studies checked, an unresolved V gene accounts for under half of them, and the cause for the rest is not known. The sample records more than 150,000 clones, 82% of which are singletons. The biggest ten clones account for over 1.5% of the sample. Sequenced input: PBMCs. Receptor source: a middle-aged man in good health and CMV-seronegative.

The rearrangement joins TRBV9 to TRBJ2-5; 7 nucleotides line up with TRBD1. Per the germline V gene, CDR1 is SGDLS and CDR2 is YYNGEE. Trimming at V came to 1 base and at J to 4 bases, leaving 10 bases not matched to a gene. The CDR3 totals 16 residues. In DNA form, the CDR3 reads TGTGCCAGCAGCGTAAGAGAAGGGGGCGCCCCAGAGACCCAGTACTTC. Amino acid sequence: CASSVREGGAPETQYF.

CDR3 sequence: CASSVRGSTSFTGELFF. Here the CDR3 DNA reads TGTGCCAGCAGTGTAAGGGGCTCGACTTCCTTCACCGGGGAGCTGTTTTTT. The rearrangement joins TRBV25-1 to TRBJ2-2; tentative D call: TRBD1 (5 bases). Per the germline V gene, CDR1 is MGHDK and CDR2 is SYGVNS. The V end was cut by 4 bases, the J end by 4 bases, with 19 bases between. The length of the CDR3 is 17 residues.

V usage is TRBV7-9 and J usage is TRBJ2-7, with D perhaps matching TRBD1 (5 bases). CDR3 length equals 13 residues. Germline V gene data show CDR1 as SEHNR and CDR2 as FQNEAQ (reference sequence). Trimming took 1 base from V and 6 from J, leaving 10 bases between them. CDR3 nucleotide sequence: TGTGCCAGCAGCTTAGGTGCAGGGCGCGAGCAGTACTTC. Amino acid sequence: CASSLGAGREQYF.

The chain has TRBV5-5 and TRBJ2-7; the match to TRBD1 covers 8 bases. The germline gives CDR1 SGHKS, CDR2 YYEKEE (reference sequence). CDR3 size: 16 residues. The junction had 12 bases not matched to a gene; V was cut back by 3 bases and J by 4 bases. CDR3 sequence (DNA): TGTGCCAGCAGCTCCGGACAGGGTGTCGCTGGGTACGAGCAGTACTTC. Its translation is CASSSGQGVAGYEQYF.

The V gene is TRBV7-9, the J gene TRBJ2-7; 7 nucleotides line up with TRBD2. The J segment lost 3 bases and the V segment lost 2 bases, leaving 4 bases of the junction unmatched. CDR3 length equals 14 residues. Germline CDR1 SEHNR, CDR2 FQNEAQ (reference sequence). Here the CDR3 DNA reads TGTGCCAGCAGCTTATCCCGGGAGGTCTACGAGCAGTACTTC. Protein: CASSLSREVYEQYF.

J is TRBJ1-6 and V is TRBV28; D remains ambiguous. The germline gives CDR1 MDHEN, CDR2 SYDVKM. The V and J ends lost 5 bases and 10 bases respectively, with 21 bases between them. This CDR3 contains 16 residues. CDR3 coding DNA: TGTGCCAGCAGTCCAAGTGGGTCGGGTAACCGATCACCCCTCCACTTT. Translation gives CASSPSGSGNRSPLHF.

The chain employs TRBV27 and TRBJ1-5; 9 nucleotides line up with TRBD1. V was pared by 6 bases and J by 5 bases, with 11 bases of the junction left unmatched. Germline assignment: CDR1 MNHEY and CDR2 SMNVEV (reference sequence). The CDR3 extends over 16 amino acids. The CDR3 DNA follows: TGTGCCAGCAGCCCTTTAGGACAGGGGAATCATCAGCCCCAGCATTTT. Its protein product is CASSPLGQGNHQPQHF.

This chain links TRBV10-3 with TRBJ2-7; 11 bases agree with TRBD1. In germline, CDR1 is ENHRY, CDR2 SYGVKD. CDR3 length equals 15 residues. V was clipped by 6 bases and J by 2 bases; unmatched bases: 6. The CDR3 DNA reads TGTGCCATCAGCCCGGGACAGGGGGGGCCCTACGAGCAGTACTTC. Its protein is CAISPGQGGPYEQYF.

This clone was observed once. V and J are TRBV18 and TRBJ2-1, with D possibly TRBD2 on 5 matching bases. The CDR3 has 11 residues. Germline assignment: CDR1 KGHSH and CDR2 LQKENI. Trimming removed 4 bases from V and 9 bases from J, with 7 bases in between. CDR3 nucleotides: TGTGCCAGCTCACTAGAGGGTGAGCAGTTCTTC. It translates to CASSLEGEQFF.

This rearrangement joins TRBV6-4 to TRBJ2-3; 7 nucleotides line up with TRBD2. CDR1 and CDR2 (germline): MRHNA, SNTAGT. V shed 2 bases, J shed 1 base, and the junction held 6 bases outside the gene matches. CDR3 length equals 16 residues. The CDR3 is CASSDGAGDGTDTQYF. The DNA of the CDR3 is TGTGCCAGCAGTGACGGCGCGGGAGACGGCACAGATACGCAGTATTTT.

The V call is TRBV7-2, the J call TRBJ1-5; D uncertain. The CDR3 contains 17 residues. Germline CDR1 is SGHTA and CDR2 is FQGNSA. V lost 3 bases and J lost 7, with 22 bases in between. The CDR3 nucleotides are TGTGCCAGCAGCTTCAGCCACCGCCTTGCGGGTTCGCAGCCCCAGCATTTT. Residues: CASSFSHRLAGSQPQHF.

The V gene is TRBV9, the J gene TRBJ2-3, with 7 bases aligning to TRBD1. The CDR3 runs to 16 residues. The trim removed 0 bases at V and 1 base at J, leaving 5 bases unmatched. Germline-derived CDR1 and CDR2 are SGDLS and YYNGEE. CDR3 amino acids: CASSVGKGAGTDTQYF. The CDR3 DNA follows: TGTGCCAGCAGCGTAGGAAAGGGGGCGGGCACAGATACGCAGTATTTT.

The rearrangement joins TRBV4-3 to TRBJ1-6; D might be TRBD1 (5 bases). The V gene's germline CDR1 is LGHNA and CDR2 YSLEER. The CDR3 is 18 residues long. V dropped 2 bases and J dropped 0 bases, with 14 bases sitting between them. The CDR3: CASSQRQPTRSYNSPLHF. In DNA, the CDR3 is TGCGCCAGCAGCCAACGACAGCCTACCCGCTCCTATAATTCACCCCTCCACTTT.

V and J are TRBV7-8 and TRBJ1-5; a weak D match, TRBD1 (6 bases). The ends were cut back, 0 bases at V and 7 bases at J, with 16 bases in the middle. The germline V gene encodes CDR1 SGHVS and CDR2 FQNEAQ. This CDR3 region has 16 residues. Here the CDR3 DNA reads TGTGCCAGCAGCTTAGCTACCAGGGGCCCGGACCAGCCCCAGCATTTT. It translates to CASSLATRGPDQPQHF.

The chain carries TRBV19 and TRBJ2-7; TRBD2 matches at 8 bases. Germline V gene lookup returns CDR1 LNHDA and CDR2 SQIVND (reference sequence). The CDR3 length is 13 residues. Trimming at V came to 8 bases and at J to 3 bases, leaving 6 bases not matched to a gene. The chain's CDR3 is CASGRLAGYEQYF. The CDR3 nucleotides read TGTGCCAGTGGCCGGCTAGCGGGCTACGAGCAGTACTTC.

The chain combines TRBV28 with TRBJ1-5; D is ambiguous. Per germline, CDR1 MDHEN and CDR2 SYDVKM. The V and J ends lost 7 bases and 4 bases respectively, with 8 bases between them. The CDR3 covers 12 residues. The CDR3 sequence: CASKAVNQPQHF. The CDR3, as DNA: TGTGCCAGCAAAGCGGTGAATCAGCCCCAGCATTTT.

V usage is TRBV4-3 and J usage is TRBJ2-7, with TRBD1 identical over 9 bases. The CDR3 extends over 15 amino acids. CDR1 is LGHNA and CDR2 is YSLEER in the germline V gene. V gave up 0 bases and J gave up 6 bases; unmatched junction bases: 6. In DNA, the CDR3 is TGCGCCAGCAGCCAAGATGGACAGGGGAAGGGCGAGCAGTACTTC. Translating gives CASSQDGQGKGEQYF.